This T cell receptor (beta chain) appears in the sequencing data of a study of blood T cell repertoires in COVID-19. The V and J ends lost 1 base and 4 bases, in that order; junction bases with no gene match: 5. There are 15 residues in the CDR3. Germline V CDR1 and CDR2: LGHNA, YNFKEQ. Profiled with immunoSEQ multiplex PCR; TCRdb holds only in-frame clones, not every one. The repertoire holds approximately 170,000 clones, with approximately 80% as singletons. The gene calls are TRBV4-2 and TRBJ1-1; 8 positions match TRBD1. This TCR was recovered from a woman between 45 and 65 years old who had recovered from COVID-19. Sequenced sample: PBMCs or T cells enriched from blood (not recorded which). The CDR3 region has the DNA TGTGCCAGCAGCCAAGGACAGGGGTCTAGCACTGAAGCTTTCTTT. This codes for CASSQGQGSSTEAFF.